Each of the 27 T cell receptor beta chains below was sequenced from the same sample in a study of blood T cell repertoires in COVID-19. Sequenced by immunoSEQ multiplex PCR; TCRdb stores in-frame clones only, minus some. Of 85,000 to 120,000 clones in the sample, approximately 84% were seen once. Specimen: peripheral blood. The receptors were sampled from an older woman with acute or convalescent COVID-19.

The rearrangement joins TRBV6-5 to TRBJ2-1, with TRBD2 identical over 10 bases. Per the germline V gene, CDR1 is MNHEY and CDR2 is SVGAGI. The ends lost 2 bases at V and 5 bases at J; junction bases unmatched: 0. The CDR3 loop spans 14 amino acids. The chain's CDR3 is CASSYGTSDNEQFF. The CDR3 DNA follows: TGTGCCAGCAGTTACGGGACTAGCGACAATGAGCAGTTCTTC.

The rearrangement joins TRBV11-2 to TRBJ2-5; 7 bases agree with TRBD1. The CDR3 has 13 residues. Germline loops: CDR1 SGHAT, CDR2 FQNNGV. With V trimmed by 4 bases and J by 3 bases, 2 bases remained unmatched. CDR3 nucleotides: TGTGCCAGCAGCTACACAGGGGAAGAGACCCAGTACTTC. As protein: CASSYTGEETQYF.

As DNA, the CDR3 is TGTGCCAGCTCCGTACCAATTCGGGGGGAGACCCAGTACTTC. Amino acids: CASSVPIRGETQYF. The chain links TRBV18 to TRBJ2-5; a possible D gene is TRBD2 (6 bases). Looked up from germline, CDR1 is KGHSH and CDR2 is LQKENI. The CDR3 runs to 14 residues. Trimming shortened V by 6 bases and J by 5 bases, and 16 bases separated the two germline ends.

The V and J genes are TRBV20-1 and TRBJ2-7; 10 nucleotides line up with TRBD2. This CDR3 contains 15 residues. Germline lookup yields CDR1 DFQATT and CDR2 SNEGSKA (reference sequence). After removal of 3 bases from V and 0 bases from J, the junction contained 5 bases not matched to a gene. CDR3 in DNA: TGCAGTGCTAGTGTAGCGGGAGGTCTCTCCTACGAGCAGTACTTC. This gives the protein CSASVAGGLSYEQYF.

The chain couples TRBV25-1 to TRBJ2-5, with 8 bases identical to TRBD1. CDR3 length: 13 residues. Germline values: CDR1 MGHDK, CDR2 SYGVNS. Trimming at V came to 8 bases and at J to 4 bases, leaving 6 bases not matched to a gene. In DNA form, the CDR3 reads TGTGCCAGCGGGGGTGGGACAGGAGAGACCCAGTACTTC. Its translation is CASGGGTGETQYF.

The V call is TRBV10-2, the J call TRBJ2-7; D is possibly TRBD2 (6 bases). Trimming cost V 8 bases and J 2 bases, with 19 bases left between them. Germline V lookup: CDR1 WSHSY, CDR2 SAAADI. The CDR3 sequence is 15 residues long. CDR3 nucleotide sequence: TGCGCCAGCGGTCCGTTTAGCGGAGCCGCCTACGAGCAGTACTTC. Translation gives CASGPFSGAAYEQYF.

The chain couples TRBV12-3 or TRBV12-4 to TRBJ2-1; D is undetermined. Trimming removed 5 bases at V and 10 bases at J, with 15 bases between. CDR3 length: 13 amino acids. CDR3 nucleotides: TGTGCCAGCAGTCTAAGTACTACGCCGGAGCAGTTCTTC. Translated, it gives CASSLSTTPEQFF.

The gene calls are TRBV30 and TRBJ2-6; no clear D gene. The germline V and J ends were trimmed by 2 bases and 0 bases, with 5 bases remaining between them. This CDR3 comprises 14 residues. Per germline, CDR1 GTSNPN and CDR2 SVGIG (reference sequence). The CDR3 DNA is TGTGCCTGGAGTAGGAGCTCTGGGGCCAACGTCCTGACTTTC. Its translation is CAWSRSSGANVLTF.

The CDR3 is CASSGLAETGELFF. CDR3 nucleotide sequence: TGCGCCAGCTCGGGACTAGCAGAGACCGGGGAGCTGTTTTTT. The genes are TRBV10-2 and TRBJ2-2; the match to TRBD2 covers 9 bases. Trimming took 8 bases from V and 5 from J; bases not matched to a gene: 6. CDR1 is WSHSY and CDR2 is SAAADI in the germline V gene. CDR3 length: 14 residues.

The chain recombines TRBV5-1 with TRBJ1-4; D ambiguous. Deletions cut 2 bases from V and 3 bases from J, with 8 bases between. Germline V lookup: CDR1 SGHRS, CDR2 YFSETQ. The CDR3 totals 14 residues. The chain's CDR3 is CASSFQRPNEKLFF. The DNA of the CDR3 is TGCGCCAGCAGCTTCCAGCGGCCTAATGAAAAACTGTTTTTT.

The V gene is TRBV7-9, the J gene TRBJ2-7; the match to TRBD2 covers 12 bases. Germline trimming cut 5 bases from V and 0 bases from J; bases unmatched to any gene: 14. The germline gives CDR1 SEHNR, CDR2 FQNEAQ (reference sequence). CDR3 length: 19 residues. CDR3 bases: TGTGCCAGCAGCCTCCCACGGGGAACTAGCGGGGGGAGCTCCTACGAGCAGTACTTC. Translated, it gives CASSLPRGTSGGSSYEQYF.

The chain has TRBV18 and TRBJ2-1; 8 bases match TRBD2. The CDR3 contains 15 residues. From germline, CDR1 is KGHSH and CDR2 LQKENI. Trimming took 1 base from V and 4 from J; bases not matched to a gene: 3. The chain's CDR3 is CASSPQAGVYNEQFF. The CDR3, as DNA: TGTGCCAGCTCACCACAAGCGGGGGTTTACAATGAGCAGTTCTTC.

The rearrangement uses TRBV18 and TRBJ1-2, with no clear D. CDR1 and CDR2 from the germline V gene are KGHSH and LQKENI. Trimming removed 1 base from V and 2 bases from J, with 5 bases in between. The CDR3 loop spans 13 amino acids. Here the CDR3 DNA reads TGTGCCAGCTCACCACAATCAAACTATGGCTACACCTTC. This encodes CASSPQSNYGYTF.

The chain has TRBV2 and TRBJ1-1; possibly TRBD1 for D (5 bases). V was clipped by 2 bases and J by 5 bases, with 9 bases between them. The CDR3 is 13 amino acids. In germline, CDR1 is SNHLY, CDR2 FYNNEI. CDR3 region: CASSEWGGTEAFF. The CDR3 coding sequence is TGTGCCAGCAGTGAATGGGGGGGGACTGAAGCTTTCTTT.

V gene TRBV2 combines with J gene TRBJ2-7; D is perhaps TRBD1 (6 bases). Deletions cut 4 bases from V and 0 bases from J, with 13 bases between. The CDR3 totals 15 residues. CDR1 and CDR2 from the germline V gene are SNHLY and FYNNEI. As DNA, the CDR3 is TGTGCCAGCAGTGGGACAGTTGCTTACTCCTACGAGCAGTACTTC. It translates to CASSGTVAYSYEQYF.

The chain links TRBV25-1 to TRBJ2-3; perhaps TRBD2 as D (6 bases). Deletions cut 3 bases from V and 0 bases from J, with 16 bases between. Germline CDR1 is MGHDK and CDR2 is SYGVNS. This CDR3 is built from 17 residues. The CDR3 loop is CASSDPGVLPSTDTQYF. The CDR3 DNA sequence: TGTGCCAGCAGTGATCCGGGGGTTCTTCCTAGCACAGATACGCAGTATTTT. The whole variable domain, filled in from reference TRBV25-1 and TRBJ2-3, reads EADIYQTPRYLVIGTGKKITLECSQTMGHDKMYWYQQDPGMELHLIHYSYGVNSTEKGDLSSESTVSRIRTEHFPLTLESARPSHTSQYLCASSDPGVLPSTDTQYFGPGTRLTVL.

The rearrangement joins TRBV6-5 to TRBJ2-7, with D possibly matching TRBD1 (6 bases). Germline V gives CDR1 MNHEY, CDR2 SVGAGI. V lost 4 bases, J lost 1 base, and 8 bases lay in between. This CDR3 spans 13 amino acids. This CDR3 reads CASSWTDSYEQYF. DNA of the CDR3: TGTGCCAGCAGTTGGACAGATTCCTACGAGCAGTACTTC.

The CDR3 here is CASSLQGNSYNEQFF. The DNA of the CDR3 is TGCGCCAGCAGCTTGCAGGGGAACTCCTACAATGAGCAGTTCTTC. V and J are TRBV5-1 and TRBJ2-1; D perhaps matches TRBD1 (6 bases). Germline V CDR1 and CDR2: SGHRS, YFSETQ. V was pared by 1 base and J by 0 bases, with 8 bases between. The CDR3 length is 15 residues.

V and J are TRBV11-2 and TRBJ2-1; 9 bases are a match to TRBD2. With V trimmed by 4 bases and J by 8 bases, 9 bases remained unmatched. The germline V gene encodes CDR1 SGHAT and CDR2 FQNNGV. CDR3 length equals 15 residues. CDR3 in amino acids: CASSSQLGLADEQFF. The DNA for the CDR3 is TGTGCCAGCAGCTCCCAGTTGGGACTAGCCGATGAGCAGTTCTTC.

In DNA, the CDR3 is TGTGCCAGTGGGGACAGGGGGCTATTGGGCAAAAACATTCAGTACTTC. Its protein product is CASGDRGLLGKNIQYF. The rearrangement uses TRBV19 and TRBJ2-4; 12 nucleotides line up with TRBD1. The CDR3 extends over 16 amino acids. V was clipped by 8 bases and J by 3 bases; unmatched bases: 8. CDR1 LNHDA and CDR2 SQIVND come from the germline V gene (reference sequence). Variable domain in full (rest from reference TRBV19 and TRBJ2-4): DGGITQSPKYLFRKEGQNVTLSCEQNLNHDAMYWYRQDPGQGLRLIYYSQIVNDFQKGDIAEGYSVSREKKESFPLTVTSAQKNPTAFYLCASGDRGLLGKNIQYFGAGTRLSVL.

This clone has only one observation. V and J are TRBV5-1 and TRBJ1-2; D gene uncertain. There are 15 residues in the CDR3. CDR1 is SGHRS, CDR2 YFSETQ, per germline. V dropped 9 bases and J dropped 8 bases, with 26 bases sitting between them. The CDR3 reads CAKLASNQNRRGYTF. CDR3 in DNA: TGCGCCAAATTAGCAAGCAACCAAAACCGAAGAGGCTACACCTTC. Full variable domain (missing parts from reference TRBV5-1 and TRBJ1-2): KAGVTQTPRYLIKTRGQQVTLSCSPISGHRSVSWYQQTPGQGLQFLFEYFSETQRNKGNFPGRFSGRQFSNSRSEMNVSTLELGDSALYLCAKLASNQNRRGYTFGSGTRLTVV.

V gene TRBV20-1 combines with J gene TRBJ1-2; D gene unclear. V was trimmed by 3 bases and J by 5 bases, leaving 19 bases between them. This CDR3 spans 15 amino acids. Per the germline V gene, CDR1 is DFQATT and CDR2 is SNEGSKA (reference sequence). CDR3 loop: CSASFPGLGGYGYTF. DNA of the CDR3: TGCAGTGCTAGTTTTCCAGGTCTCGGTGGGTATGGCTACACCTTC.

The J gene is TRBJ2-4, the V gene TRBV4-1, with a possible D match to TRBD1 (5 bases). This CDR3 contains 16 residues. Trimming stripped 2 bases from V and 0 bases from J, with 11 bases between. Per the germline V gene, CDR1 is MGHRA and CDR2 is YSYEKL. CDR3 bases: TGCGCCAGCAGCCAACGAGCGACAGTAGCCAAAAACATTCAGTACTTC. This encodes CASSQRATVAKNIQYF.

V is TRBV6-6 and J is TRBJ1-1; D is perhaps TRBD1 (6 bases). The V end lost 7 bases, the J end lost 0 bases, and 12 bases lay between the germline ends. The CDR3 runs to 14 residues. CDR1 MNHNY and CDR2 SVGAGI come from the germline V gene (reference sequence). CDR3 in amino acids: CASTTGPLNTEAFF. CDR3 nucleotides: TGTGCCAGCACGACAGGCCCCTTGAACACTGAAGCTTTCTTT.

This sequence joins TRBV5-1 and TRBJ2-5; 8 bases are shared with TRBD2. CDR1 SGHRS and CDR2 YFSETQ come from the germline V gene. The CDR3 has 15 amino acids. Germline trimming cut 7 bases from V and 2 bases from J; bases unmatched to any gene: 10. CDR3 protein: CASGSGGGIQETQYF. CDR3 DNA sequence: TGCGCCAGCGGCAGCGGGGGCGGTATTCAAGAGACCCAGTACTTC.

This chain links TRBV12-3 or TRBV12-4 with TRBJ1-5; no reliable D call. V dropped 0 bases and J dropped 6 bases, with 6 bases sitting between them. There are 13 residues in the CDR3. CDR3 in DNA: TGTGCCAGCAGTTTAGCGAACGGTCAGCCCCAGCATTTT. Protein product: CASSLANGQPQHF.

The CDR3 sequence: CASSLNRGRNEQFF. The CDR3 DNA reads TGTGCCAGCAGCTTAAACAGGGGGAGGAATGAGCAGTTCTTC. The rearrangement joins TRBV7-9 to TRBJ2-1, with 8 bases fitting TRBD1. The CDR3 spans 14 residues. CDR1 is SEHNR, CDR2 FQNEAQ, per germline (reference sequence). V lost 2 bases to trimming and J lost 7 bases; unmatched junction nucleotides: 4.